Below, 8 T cell receptor beta chains from the same sample are listed, as sequenced in a study of T cell repertoires in cytomegalovirus infection. From the reads, TCRdb called clonotypes with MiXCR, one entry per CDR3 protein. The sample consists of approximately 130,000 distinct CDR3 sequences, approximately 24% of them appearing once. For these TCRs, the target antigens are not known. Specimen: PBMCs, sequenced either directly or after in vitro stimulation (not recorded which). The receptors were sampled from a human donor in good health (CMV status not recorded). Some clones in this sample may be carry-over from other donors' samples.

This clonotype was counted ten times or more. The V and J genes are TRBV6-5 and TRBJ1-1; D remains ambiguous. The CDR3 loop spans 13 amino acids. The V and J ends lost 2 bases and 1 base respectively, with 5 bases between them. From germline, CDR1 is MNHEY and CDR2 SVGAGI. The CDR3 sequence is CASSYGGNTEAFF. CDR3 sequence (DNA): TGTGCCAGCAGTTACGGAGGGAACACTGAAGCTTTCTTT.

This clonotype came up many times. The CDR3 region has the DNA TGTGCCAGCAGCTTGGGTCTTAGGGAAGAGACCCAGTACTTC. Protein sequence: CASSLGLREETQYF. This chain uses TRBV7-9 with TRBJ2-5; D call uncertain. This CDR3 comprises 14 residues. V was pared by 3 bases and J by 3 bases, with 11 bases between. From germline, CDR1 is SEHNR and CDR2 FQNEAQ (reference sequence).

With regard to this clonotype: A much larger clone differs from this one at a single base, so this may be a read error. J is TRBJ2-5 and V is TRBV7-2, with D unclear. CDR3 length: 14 residues. CDR1 is SGHTA and CDR2 is FQGNSA in the germline V gene. V dropped 4 bases and J dropped 3 bases, with 12 bases sitting between them. Here the CDR3 reads CASSSTAAEETQYF. The CDR3, as DNA: TGTGCCAGCAGCTCTACGGCGGCTGAAGAGACCCAGTACTTC.

V is TRBV20-1 and J is TRBJ2-3, with D hard to call. The CDR3 sequence is 12 residues long. The V gene lost 3 bases and the J gene lost 1 base, with 5 bases spanning the gap. Germline CDR1 reads DFQATT; CDR2 reads SNEGSKA (reference sequence). The CDR3 here is CSASPGTDTQYF. The CDR3 region has the DNA TGCAGTGCTAGTCCTGGCACAGATACGCAGTATTTT.

This clonotype was seen many times. J is TRBJ1-2 and V is TRBV7-2, with 9 bases aligning to TRBD1. V lost 4 bases to trimming and J lost 5 bases; unmatched junction nucleotides: 5. This CDR3 comprises 14 residues. Germline V gene sequence: CDR1 SGHTA, CDR2 FQGNSA. This CDR3 reads CASSSRTGDYGYTF. The CDR3 DNA follows: TGTGCCAGCAGCTCCCGGACAGGGGATTATGGCTACACCTTC.

This clonotype has more than one count but fewer than ten. The chain carries TRBV24-1 and TRBJ1-2; tentative D call: TRBD1 (6 bases). This CDR3 has 14 amino acids. The germline CDR1 and CDR2 sequences are KGHDR and SFDVKD. The V and J ends lost 6 bases and 4 bases respectively, with 14 bases between them. The chain's CDR3 is CATSPTGLAYGYTF. CDR3 sequence (DNA): TGTGCCACCAGTCCGACAGGCCTCGCCTATGGCTACACCTTC.

This clonotype was found many times. The gene calls are TRBV7-8 and TRBJ2-5; 12 positions match TRBD2. Looked up from germline, CDR1 is SGHVS and CDR2 is FQNEAQ. CDR3 length: 14 amino acids. V was pared by 4 bases and J by 5 bases, with 2 bases of the junction left unmatched. The DNA of the CDR3 is TGTGCCAGCAGCTCTAGCGGGAGGGGGGAGACCCAGTACTTC. This codes for CASSSSGRGETQYF.

This clonotype was counted only a few times. The chain joins TRBV14 to TRBJ2-5, with D perhaps matching TRBD2 (5 bases). The CDR3 spans 15 residues. Germline V gene lookup returns CDR1 SGHDN and CDR2 FVKESK. V gave up 1 base and J gave up 7 bases, with 16 bases separating them. The CDR3 loop is CASSQAESSPWTQYF. The DNA of the CDR3 is TGTGCCAGCAGCCAAGCAGAATCTAGCCCGTGGACCCAGTACTTC.